The rows below give T cell receptor beta chains drawn from one sample of a study of blood T cell repertoires in COVID-19. Produced via immunoSEQ multiplex PCR; TCRdb's table is partial and in-frame only. The profile shows over 250,000 clones, around 87% of them singletons. Sequencing was performed on PBMCs or T cells enriched from blood (not recorded which). These TCRs come from a young woman who had recovered from COVID-19. Each CDR3 is given with its conserved first and last residue. D genes are given only for firm matches. The size field is filled for only some rows; it gives once, few, many or a size class.

d_call: NA; j_call: TRBJ1-5; clone_size: once; v_call: TRBV6-1; cdr3_aa: CASSEWAGRVAPPQHF; cdr3_nt: TGTGCCAGCAGTGAATGGGCGGGTAGGGTTGCGCCGCCCCAGCATTTT
d_call: TRBD1; j_call: TRBJ1-6; clone_size: few; v_call: TRBV24-1; cdr3_aa: CATSEPTGGRSYNSPLHF; cdr3_nt: TGTGCCACCAGTGAACCTACAGGGGGCCGCTCCTATAATTCACCCCTCCACTTT
d_call: TRBD1; j_call: TRBJ1-2; clone_size: NA; v_call: TRBV7-8; cdr3_aa: CASSLGTGEYGYTF; cdr3_nt: TGTGCCAGCAGCTTAGGGACAGGAGAATATGGCTACACCTTC
d_call: TRBD2; j_call: TRBJ2-1; clone_size: NA; v_call: TRBV19; cdr3_aa: CASHLSGGAVFNEQFF; cdr3_nt: TGTGCCAGTCACCTGAGCGGGGGGGCCGTCTTTAATGAGCAGTTCTTC
d_call: NA; j_call: TRBJ1-2; clone_size: once; v_call: TRBV5-1; cdr3_aa: CASSLEAGTNYGYTF; cdr3_nt: TGCGCCAGCAGCTTGGAGGCGGGGACGAACTATGGCTACACCTTC
d_call: NA; j_call: TRBJ1-2; clone_size: NA; v_call: TRBV5-8; cdr3_aa: CASSLAPGGNLNYGYTF; cdr3_nt: TGTGCCAGCAGCTTGGCCCCGGGAGGCAACTTAAACTATGGCTACACCTTC
d_call: NA; j_call: TRBJ2-7; clone_size: NA; v_call: TRBV5-1; cdr3_aa: CASSSDTVLYEQYF; cdr3_nt: TGCGCCAGCAGCTCGGACACGGTATTATACGAGCAGTACTTC
d_call: NA; j_call: TRBJ1-1; clone_size: NA; v_call: TRBV15; cdr3_aa: CATSRSLSDTEAFF; cdr3_nt: TGTGCCACCAGCAGATCTCTTAGCGACACTGAAGCTTTCTTT
d_call: TRBD1; j_call: TRBJ1-6; clone_size: NA; v_call: TRBV6-5; cdr3_aa: CASRGTASPLHF; cdr3_nt: TGTGCCAGCAGAGGGACAGCTTCACCCCTCCACTTT
d_call: NA; j_call: TRBJ1-4; clone_size: NA; v_call: TRBV19; cdr3_aa: CASTSLGGEKLFF; cdr3_nt: TGTGCCAGTACCTCCCTGGGGGGTGAAAAACTGTTTTTT
d_call: TRBD1; j_call: TRBJ1-6; clone_size: NA; v_call: TRBV7-2; cdr3_aa: CASSSTGQGNSPLHF; cdr3_nt: TGTGCCAGCAGCTCCACCGGACAGGGAAATTCACCCCTCCACTTT
d_call: NA; j_call: TRBJ1-1; clone_size: NA; v_call: TRBV27; cdr3_aa: CASSFDRFLNTEAFF; cdr3_nt: TGTGCCAGCAGCTTTGACAGGTTTTTGAACACTGAAGCTTTCTTT
d_call: NA; j_call: TRBJ1-4; clone_size: NA; v_call: TRBV7-9; cdr3_aa: CASSLEAGSRHEKLFF; cdr3_nt: TGTGCCAGCAGCTTAGAGGCGGGCAGCCGACATGAAAAACTGTTTTTT
d_call: TRBD2; j_call: TRBJ2-1; clone_size: NA; v_call: TRBV11-2; cdr3_aa: CASRTGGAADEQFF; cdr3_nt: TGTGCCAGCAGGACGGGGGGTGCGGCGGATGAGCAGTTCTTC
d_call: NA; j_call: TRBJ1-5; clone_size: NA; v_call: TRBV5-6; cdr3_aa: CASSFGAGSQNQPQHF; cdr3_nt: TGTGCCAGCAGCTTCGGGGCGGGGAGTCAAAATCAGCCCCAGCATTTT
d_call: NA; j_call: TRBJ1-1; clone_size: NA; v_call: TRBV28; cdr3_aa: CASSLPDRQTEAFF; cdr3_nt: TGTGCCAGCAGTCTACCCGACCGACAGACTGAAGCTTTCTTT
d_call: NA; j_call: TRBJ2-5; clone_size: NA; v_call: TRBV6-2/TRBV6-3; cdr3_aa: CASSSFGETQYF; cdr3_nt: TGTGCCAGCAGCAGTTTCGGAGAGACCCAGTACTTC
d_call: NA; j_call: TRBJ1-1; clone_size: NA; v_call: TRBV7-9; cdr3_aa: CASSSRGSPPKNTEAFF; cdr3_nt: TGTGCCAGCAGCTCTAGGGGGTCCCCACCAAAGAACACTGAAGCTTTCTTT
d_call: TRBD2; j_call: TRBJ2-1; clone_size: NA; v_call: TRBV7-2; cdr3_aa: CASSHASGGFIDNEQFF; cdr3_nt: TGTGCCAGCAGCCATGCTAGCGGGGGTTTTATAGACAATGAGCAGTTCTTC
d_call: NA; j_call: TRBJ2-6; clone_size: NA; v_call: TRBV5-1; cdr3_aa: CASSPFGANVLTF; cdr3_nt: TGCGCCAGCAGCCCTTTTGGGGCCAACGTCCTGACTTTC
d_call: NA; j_call: TRBJ2-3; clone_size: NA; v_call: TRBV7-2; cdr3_aa: CASRLGGGLTDTQYF; cdr3_nt: TGTGCCAGCCGACTGGGGGGGGGCCTCACAGATACGCAGTATTTT
d_call: NA; j_call: TRBJ1-1; clone_size: NA; v_call: TRBV28; cdr3_aa: CASRPTTGPQGAFF; cdr3_nt: TGTGCCAGCAGGCCGACTACAGGGCCCCAAGGAGCTTTCTTT
d_call: TRBD1; j_call: TRBJ2-3; clone_size: NA; v_call: TRBV5-1; cdr3_aa: CASSGTGTDTQYF; cdr3_nt: TGCGCCAGCAGCGGGACAGGGACAGATACGCAGTATTTT
d_call: TRBD1; j_call: TRBJ1-2; clone_size: NA; v_call: TRBV13; cdr3_aa: CASSPSRTGGYPYPNYGYTF; cdr3_nt: TGTGCCAGCAGCCCTTCCCGAACAGGGGGCTACCCATATCCTAACTATGGCTACACCTTC
d_call: TRBD2; j_call: TRBJ2-5; clone_size: NA; v_call: TRBV4-2; cdr3_aa: CASSQDTSGGKTQYF; cdr3_nt: TGTGCCAGCAGCCAAGACACGTCCGGGGGGAAGACCCAGTACTTC
d_call: NA; j_call: TRBJ1-2; clone_size: NA; v_call: TRBV21-1; cdr3_aa: CASSKLEVPINYGYTF; cdr3_nt: TGTGCCAGCAGCAAATTAGAAGTGCCAATTAACTATGGCTACACCTTC
d_call: TRBD1; j_call: TRBJ2-1; clone_size: NA; v_call: TRBV9; cdr3_aa: CASSRQGAAGDEQFF; cdr3_nt: TGTGCCAGCAGCCGACAGGGGGCCGCGGGAGATGAGCAGTTCTTC
d_call: TRBD2; j_call: TRBJ2-5; clone_size: NA; v_call: TRBV11-3; cdr3_aa: CASSLGSGGLQETQYF; cdr3_nt: TGTGCCAGCAGCTTAGGTAGCGGGGGGCTCCAAGAGACCCAGTACTTC
d_call: TRBD2; j_call: TRBJ2-7; clone_size: NA; v_call: TRBV7-2; cdr3_aa: CASSLGNSGTFYEQYF; cdr3_nt: TGTGCCAGCAGCTTAGGTAATAGCGGGACTTTTTACGAGCAGTACTTC
d_call: NA; j_call: TRBJ1-3; clone_size: NA; v_call: TRBV10-2; cdr3_aa: CASSVGESGGGTGNTIYF; cdr3_nt: TGCGCCAGCAGTGTTGGGGAGAGTGGCGGCGGAACTGGAAACACCATATATTTT
d_call: NA; j_call: TRBJ1-4; clone_size: NA; v_call: TRBV19; cdr3_aa: CASSIAGRRRWNEKLFF; cdr3_nt: TGTGCCAGTAGTATCGCGGGCCGCCGCAGGTGGAATGAAAAACTGTTTTTT
d_call: TRBD1; j_call: TRBJ1-2; clone_size: NA; v_call: TRBV18; cdr3_aa: CASSSLPRTGANYGYTF; cdr3_nt: TGTGCCAGCTCCTCTCTTCCCCGGACAGGAGCTAACTATGGCTACACCTTC
d_call: TRBD1; j_call: TRBJ1-2; clone_size: once; v_call: TRBV4-1; cdr3_aa: CASSQLGQVNYGYTF; cdr3_nt: TGCGCCAGCAGCCAACTTGGACAGGTTAACTATGGCTACACCTTC
d_call: NA; j_call: TRBJ1-3; clone_size: NA; v_call: TRBV19; cdr3_aa: CASSYDGDSGNTIYF; cdr3_nt: TGTGCCAGTAGTTATGACGGGGACTCTGGAAACACCATATATTTT
d_call: TRBD2; j_call: TRBJ2-5; clone_size: once; v_call: TRBV14; cdr3_aa: CASSRGLAGSETQYF; cdr3_nt: TGTGCCAGCAGCCGGGGACTAGCGGGGTCAGAGACCCAGTACTTC
d_call: NA; j_call: TRBJ1-1; clone_size: NA; v_call: TRBV11-3; cdr3_aa: CASSLVFKGWDTEAFF; cdr3_nt: TGTGCCAGCAGCTTAGTTTTCAAGGGGTGGGACACTGAAGCTTTCTTT
d_call: NA; j_call: TRBJ1-1; clone_size: NA; v_call: TRBV4-1; cdr3_aa: CASSQDGNRVFTEAFF; cdr3_nt: TGCGCCAGCAGCCAAGATGGGAACAGGGTGTTCACTGAAGCTTTCTTT
d_call: TRBD1; j_call: TRBJ1-5; clone_size: NA; v_call: TRBV6-5; cdr3_aa: CASSPGQGVGQPQHF; cdr3_nt: TGTGCCAGCAGTCCGGGACAGGGGGTGGGACAGCCCCAGCATTTT
d_call: NA; j_call: TRBJ2-7; clone_size: few; v_call: TRBV2; cdr3_aa: CASSEATPGQYF; cdr3_nt: TGTGCCAGCAGTGAAGCCACCCCCGGGCAGTACTTC
d_call: TRBD1; j_call: TRBJ2-7; clone_size: NA; v_call: TRBV19; cdr3_aa: CASSTGTGGYEQYF; cdr3_nt: TGTGCCAGTAGCACCGGGACAGGGGGCTACGAGCAGTACTTC
d_call: NA; j_call: TRBJ2-7; clone_size: NA; v_call: TRBV11-2; cdr3_aa: CASSLEGPGGYEQYF; cdr3_nt: TGTGCCAGCAGCTTAGAGGGGCCCGGGGGCTACGAGCAGTACTTC